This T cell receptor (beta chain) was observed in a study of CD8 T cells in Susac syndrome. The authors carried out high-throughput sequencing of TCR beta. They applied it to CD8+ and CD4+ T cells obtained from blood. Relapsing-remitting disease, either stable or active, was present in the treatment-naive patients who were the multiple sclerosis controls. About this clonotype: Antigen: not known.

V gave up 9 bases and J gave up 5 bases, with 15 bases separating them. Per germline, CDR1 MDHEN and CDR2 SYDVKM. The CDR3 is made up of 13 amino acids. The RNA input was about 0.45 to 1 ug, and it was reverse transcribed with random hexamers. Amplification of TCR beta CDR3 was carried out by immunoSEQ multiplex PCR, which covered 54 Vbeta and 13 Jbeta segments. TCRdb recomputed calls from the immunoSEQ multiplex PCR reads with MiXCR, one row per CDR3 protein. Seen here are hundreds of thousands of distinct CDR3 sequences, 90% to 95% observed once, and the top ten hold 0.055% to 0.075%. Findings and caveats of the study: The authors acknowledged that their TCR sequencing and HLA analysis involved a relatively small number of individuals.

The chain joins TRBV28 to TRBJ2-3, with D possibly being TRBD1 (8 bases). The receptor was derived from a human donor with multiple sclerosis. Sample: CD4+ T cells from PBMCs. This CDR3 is CASHRGGRDTQYF. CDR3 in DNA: TGTGCCAGTCACAGGGGGGGAAGAGATACGCAGTATTTT. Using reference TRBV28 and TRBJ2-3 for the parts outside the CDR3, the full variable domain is DVKVTQSSRYLVKRTGEKVFLECVQDMDHENMFWYRQDPGLGLRLIYFSYDVKMKEKGDIPEGYSVSREKKERFSLILESASTNQTSMYLCASHRGGRDTQYFGPGTRLTVL.